Below are 29 T cell receptor beta chains sequenced from a single sample in a study of blood T cells in healthy people across ages. A second PCR, run for about 7 to 11 cycles, used a sample-barcoded 5' primer plus a J-beta primer mix. TCRdb analysed the 5' RACE reads with MiXCR anew, one entry per CDR3 protein. The table includes more than 550,000 distinct CDR3 sequences, 22% detected once. The specimen sequenced was blood. The receptor set was obtained from a man aged 65 to 79 in good health.

The V call is TRBV6-2 or TRBV6-3, the J call TRBJ2-3, with TRBD2 matching over 7 bases. Germline lookup yields CDR1 MNHEY and CDR2 SVGEGT. Trimming took 5 bases from V and 4 from J; bases not matched to a gene: 12. This CDR3 has 16 amino acids. The CDR3 region is CASSQTSSQPADTQYF. The DNA of the CDR3 is TGTGCCAGCAGTCAGACTAGCAGCCAACCGGCAGATACGCAGTATTTT.

The chain carries TRBV7-2 and TRBJ1-2; D unresolved. The CDR3 covers 11 residues. Per the germline V gene, CDR1 is SGHTA and CDR2 is FQGNSA. Trimming pared 7 bases from V and 3 bases from J, leaving 6 bases between. CDR3 DNA: TGTGCCAGCAACTCCCACTATGGCTACACCTTC. Translation: CASNSHYGYTF.

This clonotype was detected only a few times. This chain connects TRBV5-4 to TRBJ2-5, with 9 bases matching TRBD2. With V trimmed by 0 bases and J by 5 bases, 5 bases remained unmatched. CDR1 is SGHNT, CDR2 YYREEE, per germline (reference sequence). The CDR3 has 15 amino acids. The CDR3 reads CASSLDSGGAETQYF. The CDR3, as DNA: TGTGCCAGCAGCTTGGATAGCGGGGGAGCGGAGACCCAGTACTTC. Full variable domain (remainder filled in from reference TRBV5-4 and TRBJ2-5): ETGVTQSPTHLIKTRGQQVTLRCSSQSGHNTVSWYQQALGQGPQFIFQYYREEENGRGNFPPRFSGLQFPNYSSELNVNALELDDSALYLCASSLDSGGAETQYFGPGTRLLVL.

The genes are TRBV6-4 and TRBJ1-1; D unresolved. The CDR3 runs to 14 residues. Deletions cut 0 bases from V and 4 bases from J, with 9 bases between. CDR1 and CDR2 from the germline V gene are MRHNA and SNTAGT. This chain's CDR3 is CASSDSVTSTEAFF. The CDR3 DNA follows: TGTGCCAGCAGTGACTCTGTGACGAGCACTGAAGCTTTCTTT.

The genes are TRBV12-3 or TRBV12-4 and TRBJ2-1, with 11 nucleotides matching TRBD2. The ends lost 5 bases at V and 7 bases at J; junction bases unmatched: 10. This CDR3 is 16 amino acids long. The DNA of the CDR3 is TGTGCCAGCAGTCCCCTTAGCGGGGGGGCGGGGAATGAGCAGTTCTTC. This gives the protein CASSPLSGGAGNEQFF.

The chain uses TRBV19 and TRBJ1-5; D remains ambiguous. This CDR3 comprises 16 residues. The V gene's germline CDR1 is LNHDA and CDR2 SQIVND (reference sequence). The ends were cut back, 3 bases at V and 0 bases at J, with 12 bases in the middle. The DNA for the CDR3 is TGTGCCAGTAGTATGAGGGCAGGTTATAGCAATCAGCCCCAGCATTTT. Protein product: CASSMRAGYSNQPQHF.

This clonotype occurred a few times. V is TRBV5-1 and J is TRBJ2-1; D is uncertain. Looked up from germline, CDR1 is SGHRS and CDR2 is YFSETQ. The CDR3 loop spans 18 amino acids. With 1 base removed from V and 0 bases from J, the gap between germline ends came to 17 bases. CDR3 region: CASSLWSTYLSSYNEQFF. Here the CDR3 DNA reads TGCGCCAGCAGCTTGTGGAGCACGTACCTTAGCTCCTACAATGAGCAGTTCTTC.

Many counts were recorded for this clonotype. V gene TRBV6-2 or TRBV6-3 combines with J gene TRBJ2-5, with 12 bases lining up with TRBD2. The J call may be faulty, since TRBJ2-1 better matches the DNA end. The CDR3 totals 14 residues. Germline CDR1 and CDR2: MNHEY and SVGEGT. The DNA for the CDR3 is TGTGCCAGCAGTTGGCTAGCGGGAGGGCGGGAGCAGTTCTTC. Its protein is CASSWLAGGREQFF.

This clonotype was found many times. The rearrangement joins TRBV18 to TRBJ2-3, with 7 positions matching TRBD1. Per germline, CDR1 KGHSH and CDR2 LQKENI. This CDR3 is built from 13 residues. The V gene end was trimmed by 6 bases and the J gene end by 2 bases; junction bases not matched to a gene: 2. CDR3 bases: TGTGCCAGCTCGGGACAGCACACAGATACGCAGTATTTT. Translating gives CASSGQHTDTQYF.

Ten or more counts support this clonotype. The V gene is TRBV7-6, the J gene TRBJ2-7; D is unclear. The CDR3 loop spans 13 amino acids. V was cut by 6 bases and J by 3 bases, with 12 bases left in between. Germline CDR1 reads SGHVS; CDR2 reads FNYEAQ. In DNA form, the CDR3 reads TGTGCCAGCAGTTCAGATGTCTTCTACGAGCAGTACTTC. Its protein is CASSSDVFYEQYF.

This clonotype came up many times. This sequence joins TRBV29-1 and TRBJ2-4; D ambiguous. From germline, CDR1 is SQVTM and CDR2 ANQGSEA. Trimming took off 2 bases at V and 0 bases at J, with 2 bases between the two ends. The CDR3 sequence is 12 residues long. CDR3 sequence (DNA): TGCAGCGTTGAACTAGCCAAAAACATTCAGTACTTC. It translates to CSVELAKNIQYF. The full variable domain, rest sourced from reference TRBV29-1 and TRBJ2-4, is SAVISQKPSRDICQRGTSLTIQCQVDSQVTMMFWYRQQPGQSLTLIATANQGSEATYESGFVIDKFPISRPNLTFSTLTVSNMSPEDSSIYLCSVELAKNIQYFGAGTRLSVL.

This clonotype came up a few times. The chain combines TRBV29-1 with TRBJ2-5, with 8 bases lining up with TRBD1. V shed 5 bases and J 5 bases; nucleotides not matched to a gene: 7. The germline gives CDR1 SQVTM, CDR2 ANQGSEA. CDR3 length: 13 residues. The CDR3: CSVQTGDRETQYF. The CDR3 nucleotides read TGCAGCGTTCAGACAGGGGATAGGGAGACCCAGTACTTC.

This clonotype was counted only a few times. In nucleotides, the CDR3 is TGTGCCAGCAGTCCCGGACTAGCGGGACGAACTAGCACAGATACGCAGTATTTT. The encoded protein is CASSPGLAGRTSTDTQYF. The rearrangement joins TRBV2 to TRBJ2-3, with 12 bases lining up with TRBD2. Germline V CDR1 and CDR2: SNHLY, FYNNEI. V was clipped by 5 bases and J by 0 bases; unmatched bases: 9. The CDR3 totals 18 residues.

Many counts were recorded for this clonotype. V is TRBV12-3 or TRBV12-4 and J is TRBJ1-5, with D perhaps matching TRBD1 (6 bases). The CDR3 spans 14 residues. The V gene lost 7 bases and the J gene lost 5 bases, with 15 bases spanning the gap. For the CDR3, the DNA is TGTGCCAGCACTGTTACAGGGATGTATCAGCCCCAGCATTTT. Translated, it gives CASTVTGMYQPQHF.

Ten or more counts support this clonotype. The gene calls are TRBV12-3 or TRBV12-4 and TRBJ2-1; the D gene is possibly TRBD1 (6 bases). The length of the CDR3 is 14 residues. Trimming cost V 4 bases and J 5 bases, with 12 bases left between them. CDR3 region: CASSSRTANNEQFF. CDR3 nucleotides: TGTGCCAGCAGTTCTCGGACAGCAAACAATGAGCAGTTCTTC.

The rearrangement joins TRBV6-5 to TRBJ2-1; tentatively, D is TRBD2 (5 bases). There are 15 residues in the CDR3. The germline V and J ends were trimmed by 6 bases and 0 bases, with 12 bases remaining between them. Germline V gives CDR1 MNHEY, CDR2 SVGAGI. CDR3 DNA: TGTGCCAGCAGACTGGGAGACGGCTCCTACAATGAGCAGTTCTTC. It encodes CASRLGDGSYNEQFF.

This chain links TRBV29-1 with TRBJ2-4; D is perhaps TRBD2 (5 bases). CDR1 is SQVTM and CDR2 is ANQGSEA in the germline V gene. Trimming removed 7 bases at V and 8 bases at J, with 15 bases between. The CDR3 covers 12 residues. The CDR3 protein is CSAKTNRDIQYF. The CDR3 bases are TGCAGCGCCAAGACTAATAGGGACATTCAGTACTTC.

The chain has TRBV30 and TRBJ1-4, with D uncertain. The CDR3 loop spans 11 amino acids. Trimming stripped 1 base from V and 6 bases from J, with 3 bases between. In germline, CDR1 is GTSNPN, CDR2 SVGIG (reference sequence). The CDR3 protein is CAWSADEKLFF. The CDR3 nucleotides read TGTGCCTGGAGTGCGGATGAAAAACTGTTTTTT.

This clonotype has only a few counts. The chain carries TRBV6-4 and TRBJ2-3, with 8 bases aligning to TRBD2. J gave up 0 bases and V 4 bases, and 6 bases lay outside the gene matches. Germline V lookup: CDR1 MRHNA, CDR2 SNTAGT. This CDR3 has 16 amino acids. The CDR3: CASSVSGGASTDTQYF. In nucleotides, the CDR3 is TGTGCCAGCAGTGTAAGCGGGGGAGCGAGCACAGATACGCAGTATTTT.

This clonotype has only a few counts. The V gene is TRBV20-1, the J gene TRBJ1-2; 9 nucleotides align to TRBD1. CDR3 length: 14 residues. Germline V gene lookup returns CDR1 DFQATT and CDR2 SNEGSKA (reference sequence). V lost 5 bases, J lost 5 bases, and 9 bases stayed unmatched. The CDR3 coding sequence is TGCAGTGCTCAGCCGGGACAGGGCTTGTATGGCTACACCTTC. It codes for CSAQPGQGLYGYTF.

The chain has TRBV4-3 and TRBJ1-1, with D maybe TRBD1 (6 bases). The V and J ends lost 0 bases and 9 bases respectively, with 26 bases between them. Germline V gene sequence: CDR1 LGHNA, CDR2 YSLEER. This CDR3 spans 18 amino acids. CDR3 coding DNA: TGCGCCAGCAGCCAAGATCTGGTGGAGGGGGGAAGGTTCCTTAAAGCTTTCTTT. It yields the protein CASSQDLVEGGRFLKAFF.

This clonotype has only a few counts. The chain combines TRBV20-1 with TRBJ1-2, with a possible D match to TRBD1 (5 bases). In germline, CDR1 is DFQATT, CDR2 SNEGSKA (reference sequence). The V end was cut by 4 bases, the J end by 5 bases, with 11 bases between. This CDR3 has 12 residues. The DNA of the CDR3 is TGCAGTGCTACCCGGGGGGATTATGGCTACACCTTC. This codes for CSATRGDYGYTF.

The J gene is TRBJ1-2, the V gene TRBV7-2; D is unclear. Trimming took 5 bases from V and 5 from J, leaving 9 bases between them. The CDR3 contains 12 residues. CDR1 is SGHTA and CDR2 is FQGNSA in the germline V gene. The chain's CDR3 is CASSDGPYGYTF. The CDR3 region has the DNA TGTGCCAGCAGCGACGGACCATATGGCTACACCTTC.

This clonotype was seen a few times. The J gene is TRBJ2-1, the V gene TRBV9; either TRBD1 or TRBD2 may fit D (5 bases each). The assigned J gene may be wrong: the sequence end matches TRBJ2-7 better. Germline CDR1 reads SGDLS; CDR2 reads YYNGEE. The CDR3 runs 14 residues. In nucleotides, the CDR3 is TGTGCCAGCAGCGCACCGGGACGGATATACGAGCAGTACTTC. Encoded protein: CASSAPGRIYEQYF.

The J gene is TRBJ1-2, the V gene TRBV7-8, with D uncertain. This CDR3 is 14 amino acids long. The V gene lost 1 base and the J gene lost 2 bases, with 8 bases spanning the gap. Germline V gives CDR1 SGHVS, CDR2 FQNEAQ. This chain's CDR3 is CASSLGWLNYGYTF. The CDR3 DNA reads TGTGCCAGCAGCTTAGGATGGCTCAACTATGGCTACACCTTC. The whole variable domain, filled in from reference TRBV7-8 and TRBJ1-2, reads GAGVSQSPRYKVAKRGQDVALRCDPISGHVSLFWYQQALGQGPEFLTYFQNEAQLDKSGLPSDRFFAERPEGSVSTLKIQRTQQEDSAVYLCASSLGWLNYGYTFGSGTRLTVV.

This clonotype was seen only a few times. The V and J genes are TRBV6-5 and TRBJ1-4; tentative D call: TRBD1 (5 bases). Trimming stripped 2 bases from V and 7 bases from J, with 11 bases between. This CDR3 is built from 14 residues. From germline, CDR1 is MNHEY and CDR2 SVGAGI. CDR3 loop: CASSYQGGGEKLFF. The CDR3 bases are TGTGCCAGCAGTTACCAGGGCGGGGGTGAAAAACTGTTTTTT.

The chain recombines TRBV6-2 or TRBV6-3 with TRBJ2-1, with D possibly TRBD1 on 5 matching bases. The J call may be wrong; the DNA end is better matched by TRBJ2-5. CDR3 length: 11 amino acids. Germline V CDR1 and CDR2: MNHEY, SVGEGT. CDR3 sequence reads: CASSYGADQYF. CDR3 in DNA: TGTGCCAGCAGTTACGGGGCCGACCAGTACTTC.

The chain combines TRBV6-5 with TRBJ1-2; 7 positions match TRBD1. The CDR3 has 16 amino acids. After removal of 10 bases from V and 1 base from J, the junction contained 15 bases not matched to a gene. Germline V lookup: CDR1 MNHEY, CDR2 SVGAGI. CDR3 loop: CAILPNPDRFNYGYTF. DNA of the CDR3: TGTGCCATCCTCCCTAATCCGGACAGGTTTAACTATGGCTACACCTTC.

The chain uses TRBV7-9 and TRBJ1-1, with D possibly being TRBD1 (5 bases). V lost 4 bases to trimming and J lost 7 bases, with 10 bases between them. The CDR3 runs to 12 residues. Germline CDR1 reads SEHNR; CDR2 reads FQNEAQ (reference sequence). CDR3 residues: CASSSTVLEAFF. The DNA of the CDR3 is TGTGCCAGCAGCTCGACAGTCCTTGAAGCTTTCTTT.